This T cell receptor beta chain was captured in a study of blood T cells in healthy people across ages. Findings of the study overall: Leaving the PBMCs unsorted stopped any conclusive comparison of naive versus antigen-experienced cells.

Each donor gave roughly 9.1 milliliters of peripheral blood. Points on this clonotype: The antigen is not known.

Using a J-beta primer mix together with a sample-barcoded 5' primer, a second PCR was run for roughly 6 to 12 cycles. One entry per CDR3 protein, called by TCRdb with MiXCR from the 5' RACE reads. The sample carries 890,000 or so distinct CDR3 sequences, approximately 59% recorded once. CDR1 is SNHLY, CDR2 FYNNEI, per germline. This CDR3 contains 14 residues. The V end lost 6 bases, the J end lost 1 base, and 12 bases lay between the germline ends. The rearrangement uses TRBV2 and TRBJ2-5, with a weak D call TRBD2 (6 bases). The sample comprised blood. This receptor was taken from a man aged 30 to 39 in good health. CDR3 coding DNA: TGTGCCAGCAGAGCCTCGGGACTCCAAGAGACCCAGTACTTC. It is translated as CASRASGLQETQYF. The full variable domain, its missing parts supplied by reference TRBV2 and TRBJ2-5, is EPEVTQTPSHQVTQMGQEVILRCVPISNHLYFYWYRQILGQKVEFLVSFYNNEISEKSEIFDDQFSVERPDGSNFTLKIRSTKLEDSAMYFCASRASGLQETQYFGPGTRLLVL.